The source of this TCR beta chain is a study of blood T cell repertoires in COVID-19. Donors in Cohort 3 who had recovered were those with two negative PCRs, healthcare professional clearance, or resolution of their symptoms. As handled by the study authors: Cell counts per sample came from amplifying reference gene primers. Assay: immunoSEQ multiplex PCR; the TCRdb copy retains only in-frame clones and omits some. V, J and clone size are taken as reported in that table, and D and trimming were inferred from the DNA itself. The sample has 110,000 to 150,000 clones, roughly 75% seen once. V lost 2 bases and J lost 4; bases outside the gene matches: 8. Germline CDR1 is SGDLS and CDR2 is YYNGEE. This CDR3 is built from 16 residues.

The TCR was taken from a woman in her fifties or sixties who had recovered from COVID-19. V usage is TRBV9 and J usage is TRBJ2-3; 9 positions agree with TRBD2. Sequencing was performed on PBMCs or T cells enriched from blood (not recorded which). CDR3 residues: CASSVGGSGGPDTQYF. The CDR3 bases are TGTGCCAGCAGCGTCGGCGGGAGCGGGGGGCCAGATACGCAGTATTTT. Full variable domain (missing parts from reference TRBV9 and TRBJ2-3): DSGVTQTPKHLITATGQRVTLRCSPRSGDLSVYWYQQSLDQGLQFLIQYYNGEERAKGNILERFSAQQFPDLHSELNLSSLELGDSALYFCASSVGGSGGPDTQYFGPGTRLTVL.